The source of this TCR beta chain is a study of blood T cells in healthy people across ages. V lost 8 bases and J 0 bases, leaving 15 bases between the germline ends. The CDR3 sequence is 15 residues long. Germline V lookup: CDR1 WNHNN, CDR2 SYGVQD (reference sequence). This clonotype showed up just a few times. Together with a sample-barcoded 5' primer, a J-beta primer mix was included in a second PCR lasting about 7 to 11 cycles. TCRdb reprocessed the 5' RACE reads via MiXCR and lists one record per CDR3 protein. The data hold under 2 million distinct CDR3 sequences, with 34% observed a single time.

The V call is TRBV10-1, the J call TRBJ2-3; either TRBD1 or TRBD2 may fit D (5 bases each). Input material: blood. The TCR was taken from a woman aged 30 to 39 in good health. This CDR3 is CASGDGVASTDTQYF. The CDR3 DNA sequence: TGCGCCAGCGGGGACGGAGTAGCCAGCACAGATACGCAGTATTTT.